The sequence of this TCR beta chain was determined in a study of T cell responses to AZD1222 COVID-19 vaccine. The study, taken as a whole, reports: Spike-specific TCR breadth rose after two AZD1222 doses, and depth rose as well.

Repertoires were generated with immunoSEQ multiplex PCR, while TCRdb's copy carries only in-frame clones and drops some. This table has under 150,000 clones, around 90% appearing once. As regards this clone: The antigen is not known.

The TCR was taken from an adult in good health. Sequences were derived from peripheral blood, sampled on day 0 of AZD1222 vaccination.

As DNA, the CDR3 is TGTGCCAGCAGCTCTCAGACAGGGATCATGGGTGGCTACACCTTC. It translates to CASSSQTGIMGGYTF. The chain joins TRBV7-6 to TRBJ1-2; 7 nucleotides match TRBD1. Germline V gene data show CDR1 as SGHVS and CDR2 as FNYEAQ. This CDR3 spans 15 amino acids. The trim removed 4 bases at V and 7 bases at J, leaving 12 bases unmatched.